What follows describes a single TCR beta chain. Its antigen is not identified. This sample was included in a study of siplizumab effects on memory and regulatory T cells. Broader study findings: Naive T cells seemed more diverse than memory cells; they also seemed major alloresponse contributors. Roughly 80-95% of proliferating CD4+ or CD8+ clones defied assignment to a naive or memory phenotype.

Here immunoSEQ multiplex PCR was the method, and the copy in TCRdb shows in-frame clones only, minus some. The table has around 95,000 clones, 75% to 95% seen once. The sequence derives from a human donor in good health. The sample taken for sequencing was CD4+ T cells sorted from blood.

The CDR3 here is CASSLLGGGSPLHF. For the CDR3, the DNA is TGTGCCAGCAGCTTATTAGGGGGCGGTTCACCCCTCCACTTT. This sequence joins TRBV7-9 and TRBJ1-6; 7 nucleotides match TRBD1. The CDR3 extends over 14 amino acids. The trim removed 2 bases at V and 9 bases at J, leaving 4 bases unmatched. Germline V gives CDR1 SEHNR, CDR2 FQNEAQ (reference sequence).